The 30 T cell receptor beta chains below all came from one sample that was sequenced in a study of CD8+ T cells in alopecia areata. It was cDNA, reverse transcribed from extracted RNA, that served as the sequencing template. The data were produced by immunoSEQ multiplex PCR, yet TCRdb's version contains in-frame clones alone and is incomplete. The sample consists of about 190,000 clones, 55% to 70% of them appearing once. Documented treatment: oral pan-JAK inhibitor, 5-10 mg twice daily. The specimen was CD4+ T cells sorted from blood, collected at week 4, from a patient treated with tofacitinib. All receptors come from a human donor with alopecia areata.

This clone appeared a few times. The rearrangement links TRBV29-1 to TRBJ2-3; 7 bases align to TRBD2. J lost 3 bases, V lost 5 bases, and 8 bases had no gene match. Per germline, CDR1 SQVTM and CDR2 ANQGSEA. The CDR3 is 14 amino acids. DNA for the CDR3: TGCAGCGTTCGTCGGCTAGCGGAAACAGATACGCAGTATTTT. Translated: CSVRRLAETDTQYF.

The rearrangement uses TRBV5-4 and TRBJ2-1; 8 positions match TRBD2. Germline CDR1 SGHNT, CDR2 YYREEE (reference sequence). This CDR3 comprises 16 residues. Germline trimming cut 5 bases from V and 3 bases from J; bases unmatched to any gene: 10. CDR3 sequence (DNA): TGTGCCAGCAGACGGGGGGGCCTAGCGGGCTACAATGAGCAGTTCTTC. It encodes CASRRGGLAGYNEQFF.

The chain couples TRBV7-2 to TRBJ1-1; the D is unclear. The V gene lost 2 bases and the J gene lost 7 bases, with 14 bases spanning the gap. The CDR3 covers 14 residues. Germline V gene lookup returns CDR1 SGHTA and CDR2 FQGNSA. CDR3 DNA sequence: TGTGCCAGCAGCTTACGGCAGCCTCGGAGTGAAGCTTTCTTT. The encoded protein is CASSLRQPRSEAFF.

The chain recombines TRBV11-2 with TRBJ2-7; 9 positions agree with TRBD2. V lost 2 bases, J lost 7 bases, and 9 bases stayed unmatched. The CDR3 is 15 amino acids. Germline V gene data show CDR1 as SGHAT and CDR2 as FQNNGV. In nucleotides, the CDR3 is TGTGCCAGCAGCTTATTAGCGGGGGCTAGAGGGGAGCAGTACTTC. Encoded protein: CASSLLAGARGEQYF.

This chain joins TRBV25-1 and TRBJ2-5, with 9 bases matching TRBD2. CDR1 MGHDK and CDR2 SYGVNS come from the germline V gene. The CDR3 extends over 14 amino acids. The junction had 4 bases not matched to a gene; V was cut back by 3 bases and J by 5 bases. CDR3 DNA sequence: TGTGCCAGCAGTGACCCTAGCGGGGACGAGACCCAGTACTTC. It translates to CASSDPSGDETQYF.

The rearrangement joins TRBV10-3 to TRBJ2-1; the match to TRBD2 covers 10 bases. J gave up 6 bases and V 2 bases, and 7 bases lay outside the gene matches. The CDR3 has 16 residues. Germline V gene data show CDR1 as ENHRY and CDR2 as SYGVKD. The CDR3 is CAISESDSGGINEQFF. For the CDR3, the DNA is TGTGCCATCAGTGAGAGTGATAGCGGGGGGATCAATGAGCAGTTCTTC.

The CDR3, as DNA: TGCAGCGTTCGGGGGGGCGGTGAGCAGTTCTTC. Protein: CSVRGGGEQFF. V usage is TRBV29-1 and J usage is TRBJ2-1, with 8 bases that match TRBD2. The CDR3 sequence is 11 residues long. Unmatched junction bases numbered 3, after V lost 5 bases and J lost 9 bases. The germline CDR1 and CDR2 sequences are SQVTM and ANQGSEA.

This clone was seen only once. The rearrangement links TRBV27 to TRBJ1-6; D remains ambiguous. V lost 6 bases and J lost 7, with 10 bases in between. The germline V gene encodes CDR1 MNHEY and CDR2 SMNVEV (reference sequence). The CDR3 totals 13 residues. This chain's CDR3 is CASRDWENSPLHF. CDR3 coding DNA: TGTGCCAGCAGAGACTGGGAGAATTCACCCCTCCACTTT.

The chain recombines TRBV5-1 with TRBJ1-2; D unresolved. V lost 0 bases and J 1 base, leaving 7 bases between the germline ends. The germline V gene has CDR1 SGHRS and CDR2 YFSETQ. There are 14 residues in the CDR3. The CDR3 DNA sequence: TGCGCCAGCAGCTTGGGGCAGGTTAACTATGGCTACACCTTC. As protein: CASSLGQVNYGYTF.

The chain couples TRBV9 to TRBJ2-3; 12 bases are shared with TRBD2. The CDR3 covers 16 residues. The germline gives CDR1 SGDLS, CDR2 YYNGEE. V was clipped by 3 bases and J by 6 bases; unmatched bases: 8. The DNA of the CDR3 is TGTGCCAGCAGCGCCGGACTAGCGGGGTATAGGGATACGCAGTATTTT. Translating it yields CASSAGLAGYRDTQYF.

The chain is built from TRBV30 and TRBJ1-4, with D unresolved. The CDR3 sequence is 12 residues long. With 2 bases removed from V and 3 bases from J, the gap between germline ends came to 4 bases. The germline V gene encodes CDR1 GTSNPN and CDR2 SVGIG (reference sequence). The CDR3 sequence is CAWSRANEKLFF. CDR3 bases: TGTGCCTGGAGTAGGGCTAATGAAAAACTGTTTTTT.

The J gene is TRBJ2-7, the V gene TRBV27; 10 nucleotides agree with TRBD1. The CDR3 runs 14 residues. V was pared by 5 bases and J by 3 bases, with 4 bases of the junction left unmatched. CDR1 and CDR2 (germline): MNHEY, SMNVEV (reference sequence). The CDR3 reads CASSTTGGVYEQYF. For the CDR3, the DNA is TGTGCCAGCAGTACGACAGGGGGCGTCTACGAGCAGTACTTC.

This clone was counted once. The chain employs TRBV29-1 and TRBJ1-2; 8 bases are shared with TRBD1. The CDR3 has 13 residues. V was pared by 4 bases and J by 7 bases, with 8 bases of the junction left unmatched. Germline CDR1 is SQVTM and CDR2 is ANQGSEA. The CDR3 nucleotides read TGCAGCGTTGTCCGGCAGGGGGCAGTTGGCTACACCTTC. Translated, it gives CSVVRQGAVGYTF.

This clone was detected a few times. The chain couples TRBV4-1 to TRBJ1-5; no definite D call. CDR1 MGHRA and CDR2 YSYEKL come from the germline V gene. The V gene lost 1 base and the J gene lost 7 bases, with 11 bases spanning the gap. This CDR3 is 14 amino acids long. The CDR3 here is CASSQVAGEQPQHF. The CDR3 DNA reads TGCGCCAGCAGCCAAGTCGCCGGGGAACAGCCCCAGCATTTT.

The genes are TRBV5-1 and TRBJ1-2; weak D call: TRBD1 (5 bases). This CDR3 is 14 amino acids long. Germline values: CDR1 SGHRS, CDR2 YFSETQ. Deletions cut 4 bases from V and 0 bases from J, with 10 bases between. The CDR3 DNA sequence: TGCGCCAGCAGCCAGACAGAGTCTAACTATGGCTACACCTTC. Encoded protein: CASSQTESNYGYTF.

The chain combines TRBV5-4 with TRBJ1-2; D ambiguous. The germline gives CDR1 SGHNT, CDR2 YYREEE (reference sequence). The V gene lost 0 bases and the J gene lost 3 bases, with 3 bases spanning the gap. CDR3 length: 12 residues. The DNA for the CDR3 is TGTGCCAGCAGCTTGGATGACTATGGCTACACCTTC. Translating it yields CASSLDDYGYTF. Together with reference TRBV5-4 and TRBJ1-2, the CDR3 gives the full variable domain: ETGVTQSPTHLIKTRGQQVTLRCSSQSGHNTVSWYQQALGQGPQFIFQYYREEENGRGNFPPRFSGLQFPNYSSELNVNALELDDSALYLCASSLDDYGYTFGSGTRLTVV.

This clone was observed a few times. This chain joins TRBV6-6 and TRBJ1-6, with D possibly being TRBD1 (5 bases). With 2 bases removed from V and 9 bases from J, the gap between germline ends came to 14 bases. CDR1 MNHNY and CDR2 SVGAGI come from the germline V gene (reference sequence). CDR3 length: 15 amino acids. CDR3 residues: CASSYMQGMISPLHF. CDR3 DNA: TGTGCCAGCAGTTACATGCAGGGAATGATTTCACCCCTCCACTTT.

In its sample, this clone was seen a few times. The V call is TRBV6-5, the J call TRBJ1-2; the match to TRBD1 covers 9 bases. Germline CDR1 is MNHEY and CDR2 is SVGAGI. J was trimmed by 0 bases and V by 4 bases; bases with no gene match: 6. The CDR3 totals 16 residues. For the CDR3, the DNA is TGTGCCAGCAGTTCAACAGGGGGCGCGACTAACTATGGCTACACCTTC. Its protein is CASSSTGGATNYGYTF.

This clone was found a few times. The chain uses TRBV2 and TRBJ1-4; D perhaps matches TRBD1 (5 bases). In germline, CDR1 is SNHLY, CDR2 FYNNEI. The CDR3 is 15 amino acids. The V end was cut by 6 bases, the J end by 4 bases, with 15 bases between. The CDR3 here is CASRTDRGGNEKLFF. The CDR3 nucleotides are TGTGCCAGCAGAACCGACCGGGGCGGTAATGAAAAACTGTTTTTT. Full variable domain (outside the CDR3, taken from reference TRBV2 and TRBJ1-4): EPEVTQTPSHQVTQMGQEVILRCVPISNHLYFYWYRQILGQKVEFLVSFYNNEISEKSEIFDDQFSVERPDGSNFTLKIRSTKLEDSAMYFCASRTDRGGNEKLFFGSGTQLSVL.

This clone has only a few counts. V and J are TRBV27 and TRBJ1-2, with 10 bases fitting TRBD1. V shed 5 bases and J 5 bases; nucleotides not matched to a gene: 5. The CDR3 spans 14 residues. The V gene's germline CDR1 is MNHEY and CDR2 SMNVEV (reference sequence). In DNA form, the CDR3 reads TGTGCCAGCAGTCGACAGGGGGCGTGGTATGGCTACACCTTC. It is translated as CASSRQGAWYGYTF.

The CDR3 is CAWSKAGANYGYTF. CDR3 DNA sequence: TGTGCCTGGAGCAAGGCAGGGGCTAACTATGGCTACACCTTC. The chain employs TRBV30 and TRBJ1-2; tentatively, D is TRBD1 (6 bases). Looked up from germline, CDR1 is GTSNPN and CDR2 is SVGIG (reference sequence). This CDR3 has 14 residues. Trimming cost V 3 bases and J 0 bases, with 11 bases left between them.

The CDR3 bases are TGTGCCAGCAGCCGACGTTGGGCTAGCGGGGGGGCGCCGTATGGGGACGAGCAGTACTTC. Amino acid sequence: CASSRRWASGGAPYGDEQYF. This chain joins TRBV21-1 and TRBJ2-7; the table gives TRBD2 as D, unverified against the DNA. TRBV21-1 is classified as a pseudogene. The CDR3 contains 20 residues.

The chain links TRBV30 to TRBJ2-5; weak D call: TRBD1 (7 bases). Germline CDR1 and CDR2: GTSNPN and SVGIG (reference sequence). This CDR3 contains 14 residues. Trimming left V 4 bases short and J 1 base short, with 13 bases between. The CDR3 DNA follows: TGTGCCTGGAACAGGGGCGGGGTCCAAGAGACCCAGTACTTC. This encodes CAWNRGGVQETQYF.

The rearrangement joins TRBV7-8 to TRBJ1-2; D not resolved. This CDR3 comprises 16 residues. The germline V and J ends were trimmed by 2 bases and 4 bases, with 17 bases remaining between them. Germline values: CDR1 SGHVS, CDR2 FQNEAQ. The CDR3 nucleotides are TGTGCCAGCAGCTTAACCTCTCTGGGAGCGAGCTATGGCTACACCTTC. Translation gives CASSLTSLGASYGYTF.

In DNA form, the CDR3 reads TGCAGCGTTGAAGAATTCCAGTCCGGCGAGCAGTACTTC. It specifies CSVEEFQSGEQYF. V gene TRBV29-1 combines with J gene TRBJ2-7; no firm D call. Per germline, CDR1 SQVTM and CDR2 ANQGSEA. This CDR3 region has 13 residues. V was clipped by 0 bases and J by 6 bases, with 12 bases between them.

The V and J genes are TRBV7-8 and TRBJ2-3, with 9 nucleotides matching TRBD1. After removal of 5 bases from V and 14 bases from J, the junction contained 11 bases not matched to a gene. CDR3 size: 13 residues. Germline values: CDR1 SGHVS, CDR2 FQNEAQ. The CDR3 DNA sequence: TGTGCCAGCAGCCCACCTACCGGGACAGGGATGTATTTT. Residues: CASSPPTGTGMYF.

CDR3 region: CASSFGGEQYF. In DNA, the CDR3 is TGCGCCAGCAGCTTTGGGGGCGAGCAGTACTTC. The chain combines TRBV5-1 with TRBJ2-7, with D possibly being TRBD1 or TRBD2 (5 bases each). The V and J ends lost 2 bases and 6 bases respectively, with 6 bases between them. CDR1 and CDR2 from the germline V gene are SGHRS and YFSETQ. CDR3 size: 11 residues. Full variable domain (remainder filled in from reference TRBV5-1 and TRBJ2-7): KAGVTQTPRYLIKTRGQQVTLSCSPISGHRSVSWYQQTPGQGLQFLFEYFSETQRNKGNFPGRFSGRQFSNSRSEMNVSTLELGDSALYLCASSFGGEQYFGPGTRLTVT.

This clone was recorded a few times. This chain joins TRBV2 and TRBJ2-5; a weak D match, TRBD1 (6 bases). CDR1 SNHLY and CDR2 FYNNEI come from the germline V gene. The CDR3 consists of 16 residues. The V and J ends lost 6 bases and 2 bases respectively, with 19 bases between them. The CDR3 nucleotides are TGTGCCAGCAGGCATAAATCCGGGACACCTCAAGAGACCCAGTACTTC. Amino acid sequence: CASRHKSGTPQETQYF.

CDR3 in amino acids: CAWKRGGRRSSAFF. CDR3 bases: TGTGCCTGGAAAAGGGGGGGGCGGCGCTCATCGGCTTTCTTT. V is TRBV30 and J is TRBJ1-1; possible D gene TRBD1, 6 bases. Between the trimmed V and J ends, which lost 4 bases and 11 bases, there was a span of 23 bases. From germline, CDR1 is GTSNPN and CDR2 SVGIG (reference sequence). CDR3 length: 14 residues.

Only a few counts were recorded for this clone. The chain links TRBV11-2 to TRBJ2-5; D unclear. Per the germline V gene, CDR1 is SGHAT and CDR2 is FQNNGV. The length of the CDR3 is 13 residues. V dropped 3 bases and J dropped 1 base, with 6 bases sitting between them. The CDR3 protein is CASSFMGQETQYF. The DNA for the CDR3 is TGTGCCAGCAGCTTTATGGGCCAAGAGACCCAGTACTTC.